Listed below are T cell receptor beta chains from one sample, sequenced in a study of memory CD4+ T cells and cytomegalovirus serostatus. The data were produced by immunoSEQ multiplex PCR, yet TCRdb's version contains in-frame clones alone and is incomplete. The sample carries about 53,000 clones, around 82% recorded once. Source material: memory CD4+ T cells from blood. Receptors were obtained from an adult in good health and CMV-seronegative. CDR3s leave out the opening cysteine and the closing phenylalanine or tryptophan. The order of the fields is clone size, V gene, J gene, CDR3 protein. For some rows the clone size is stated as once, few or many, or as a class when expanded; others skip it.

.	TRBV6-1	TRBJ1-1	ASTRTNTEAF
medium-sized	TRBV5-6	TRBJ1-2	ASSLANPKTGV
.	TRBV7-2	TRBJ2-1	ASSLRDYNEQF
.	TRBV6-6	TRBJ1-3	ASSLGNTIY
.	TRBV13	TRBJ2-3	ASSLGASTDTQY
.	TRBV19	TRBJ2-1	ASNTLNEQF
few	TRBV9	TRBJ2-1	ASSPTSGGAREQF
.	TRBV6-6	TRBJ1-5	ASSLIERGQG
.	TRBV6-5	TRBJ1-5	ASRNPSQPQH
.	TRBV6-6	TRBJ1-2	ASSYSGFNYGYT
.	TRBV4-2	TRBJ1-5	ASSQERGLNQPQH
.	TRBV30	TRBJ1-5	AWSVQGRGSQH
few	TRBV6-5	TRBJ1-1	ASRVGPREAF
.	TRBV29-1	TRBJ1-1	SVDRVATEAF
.	TRBV5-1	TRBJ1-1	ASSLTPGSVKVTEAF
.	TRBV7-9	TRBJ1-2	ASTMNVGGYGYT
.	TRBV28	TRBJ1-5	ASSLRGTGSYQPQH
.	TRBV5-1	TRBJ2-4	ASSLAEGTEKNIQY
.	TRBV18	TRBJ1-5	ASSPPVTGENQPQH
.	TRBV9	TRBJ2-7	ASSVADLYEQY
.	TRBV7-2	TRBJ2-7	ASSPLLGGISYEQY
.	TRBV10-3	TRBJ1-2	AIRDRVGFYGYT
.	TRBV27	TRBJ1-1	ATERQGTVGTEAF
.	TRBV10-2	TRBJ1-5	ASGPAGGQGNQPQH
.	TRBV2	TRBJ1-2	ASSGELGPYGYT
.	TRBV5-8	TRBJ2-7	ASSRTGSSYEQY
few	TRBV5-1	TRBJ2-2	ASSTEGLNTGELF
.	TRBV19	TRBJ2-2	ASSKDTGELF
.	TRBV5-1	TRBJ1-2	ASSLNMAGLYGYT
few	TRBV19	TRBJ1-1	APPSDRHLISQPMNTEAF
.	TRBV6-6	TRBJ1-2	ASSPGQGVWGGYT
.	TRBV14	TRBJ2-3	ASSYRAWIPSTDTQY
.	TRBV27	TRBJ1-2	ASSLLYMGGYT
.	TRBV7-2	TRBJ2-7	ASGRNSYEQY
once	TRBV19	TRBJ1-5	ASSDPQGRQPQH
.	TRBV7-9	TRBJ1-6	ASRRFTGTGYNSPLH
few	TRBV7-8	TRBJ1-1	ASTPPGKTNTEAF
.	TRBV5-5	TRBJ2-5	ASSRQLGETQY
.	TRBV5-1	TRBJ2-3	ASRWRQGNTDTQY
.	TRBV7-2	TRBJ2-3	ASSLIAPGPTDTQY
.	TRBV6-1	TRBJ2-2	ASSVQPNTGELF
.	TRBV7-9	TRBJ1-2	ASSLTGWGYT
.	TRBV7-3	TRBJ2-1	ASSLPRTSGGRNEQF
.	TRBV5-6	TRBJ1-1	ASSLVHAGGTEAF
.	TRBV6-4	TRBJ2-2	ASSDSRAFNTGELF
many	TRBV13	TRBJ2-1	ASSPLRGVFNEQF
.	TRBV6-4	TRBJ1-1	ASSDTNRNTEAF
.	TRBV5-6	TRBJ2-3	ASSQQGATDTQY
.	TRBV27	TRBJ1-2	ASSYQGDYGYT
.	TRBV12-5	TRBJ1-5	ASGLGDLGQPQH
.	TRBV6-1	TRBJ1-2	ASSDLRKELRGYT
.	TRBV6-5	TRBJ2-2	ASRPGPNTGELF